A single sample gave rise to the 22 T cell receptor beta chains below, sequenced in a study of shared clonotypes between healthy human individuals. The assay was immunoSEQ multiplex PCR, and TCRdb's table has in-frame clones only and misses some. The sample has around 2.1 million clones, approximately 94% seen once; the top ten hold around 1.7%. Naive CD8 cells lacked CD45RO and underwent positive selection for CCR7, leaving out terminally differentiated effector memory CD45RA+ cells. Specimen: naive CD8+ T cells from PBMCs. These receptors came from a young man in good health. Some clones in this sample may be carry-over from other donors' samples.

A single count supports this clone. The chain is built from TRBV14 and TRBJ2-5; D unclear. V was cut by 0 bases and J by 2 bases, with 13 bases left in between. The CDR3 runs to 16 residues. CDR1 is SGHDN and CDR2 is FVKESK in the germline V gene. DNA for the CDR3: TGTGCCAGCAGCCAAGATAGAAGGCATCCTCAAGAGACCCAGTACTTC. Translated, it gives CASSQDRRHPQETQYF.

This chain uses TRBV7-8 with TRBJ2-1; 7 nucleotides agree with TRBD1. With 3 bases clipped from V and 5 bases from J, the junction kept 7 bases outside the gene matches. The CDR3 is 15 amino acids. Germline lookup yields CDR1 SGHVS and CDR2 FQNEAQ. As DNA, the CDR3 is TGTGCCAGCAGCTTCCGCAGTCAGGGGGACAATGAGCAGTTCTTC. Translated: CASSFRSQGDNEQFF.

The chain recombines TRBV25-1 with TRBJ1-1; a possible D gene is TRBD1 (5 bases). Trimming shortened V by 8 bases and J by 7 bases, and 17 bases separated the two germline ends. The CDR3 extends over 13 amino acids. From germline, CDR1 is MGHDK and CDR2 SYGVNS. The CDR3 DNA reads as TGTGCCAGCGCGATAGACAGCCCACTTGAAGCTTTCTTT. It is translated as CASAIDSPLEAFF.

This clone occurred once. The chain links TRBV7-9 to TRBJ2-1, with TRBD2 matching 13 bases. After removal of 10 bases from V and 10 bases from J, the junction contained 4 bases not matched to a gene. Per the germline V gene, CDR1 is SEHNR and CDR2 is FQNEAQ (reference sequence). The CDR3 has 12 residues. Here the CDR3 DNA reads TGTGCCACCGGGGGACTAGCGGGAGAGCAGTTCTTC. This codes for CATGGLAGEQFF.

This clone has a single count. This sequence joins TRBV7-9 and TRBJ2-3; D possibly corresponds to TRBD1 (6 bases). The CDR3 length is 17 residues. In germline, CDR1 is SEHNR, CDR2 FQNEAQ (reference sequence). V was shortened by 4 bases and J by 4 bases, with 21 bases between the two germline ends. The CDR3 sequence is CASSSTRTVTPADTQYF. The CDR3 bases are TGTGCCAGCAGCTCGACAAGGACAGTTACCCCAGCAGATACGCAGTATTTT.

A remark on this clone: Other DNA sequences in this specimen translate into the identical CDR3. This chain uses TRBV7-9 with TRBJ2-5, with unresolved D. CDR1 and CDR2 (germline): SEHNR, FQNEAQ (reference sequence). V lost 0 bases and J 5 bases, leaving 4 bases between the germline ends. The CDR3 is 12 residues long. CDR3 loop: CASSLAGETQYF. In DNA, the CDR3 is TGTGCCAGCAGCTTAGCTGGGGAGACCCAGTACTTC.

V gene TRBV7-8 combines with J gene TRBJ2-7; perhaps TRBD1 as D (6 bases). This CDR3 is built from 15 residues. Trimming cost V 6 bases and J 2 bases, with 17 bases left between them. Germline assignment: CDR1 SGHVS and CDR2 FQNEAQ. The CDR3 region has the DNA TGTGCCAGCAGGCCATACAGGGAGAGGGCCTACGAGCAGTACTTC. It encodes CASRPYRERAYEQYF.

In its sample, this clone was seen once. The CDR3 sequence is CASSSTSGGLTDTQYF. CDR3 nucleotides: TGTGCCAGCAGCTCGACTAGCGGGGGACTCACAGATACGCAGTATTTT. V gene TRBV7-9 combines with J gene TRBJ2-3, with 12 bases that match TRBD2. CDR1 and CDR2 (germline): SEHNR, FQNEAQ (reference sequence). After removal of 4 bases from V and 2 bases from J, the junction contained 4 bases not matched to a gene. This CDR3 is built from 16 residues.

The gene calls are TRBV19 and TRBJ2-1; D is uncertain. V was cut by 5 bases and J by 9 bases, with 26 bases left in between. Per germline, CDR1 LNHDA and CDR2 SQIVND (reference sequence). CDR3 length: 17 amino acids. The CDR3 DNA reads as TGTGCCAGTAGTTCAACCATGCTCTCTGGGGTCGAGCCTGAGCAGTTCTTC. It is translated as CASSSTMLSGVEPEQFF.

V is TRBV6-1 and J is TRBJ1-2; D remains unclear. CDR1 is MNHNS, CDR2 SASEGT, per germline. The CDR3 runs 12 residues. Deletions cut 7 bases from V and 5 bases from J, with 11 bases between. DNA of the CDR3: TGTGCCAGCATCGGAGGCTTATATGGCTACACCTTC. This gives the protein CASIGGLYGYTF.

This clone was seen only once. The chain combines TRBV7-9 with TRBJ1-5, with 8 bases fitting TRBD1. V dropped 4 bases and J dropped 7; count of bases not matched to a gene: 6. There are 14 residues in the CDR3. Germline CDR1 and CDR2: SEHNR and FQNEAQ (reference sequence). This chain's CDR3 is CASSWTGTAQPQHF. The CDR3 coding sequence is TGTGCCAGCAGCTGGACAGGGACCGCGCAGCCCCAGCATTTT.

The chain has TRBV6-6 and TRBJ2-3; D gene uncertain. The V gene's germline CDR1 is MNHNY and CDR2 SVGAGI (reference sequence). The CDR3 consists of 16 residues. V was clipped by 4 bases and J by 0 bases, with 14 bases between them. CDR3 coding DNA: TGTGCCAGCAGTTCGCGACATGCTTCTAGCACAGATACGCAGTATTTT. Amino acid sequence: CASSSRHASSTDTQYF.

The chain joins TRBV27 to TRBJ2-7; D remains ambiguous. The CDR3 length is 11 residues. The V end was cut by 8 bases, the J end by 3 bases, with 8 bases between. Germline values: CDR1 MNHEY, CDR2 SMNVEV (reference sequence). The CDR3 region is CASGPVYEQYF. The CDR3 bases are TGTGCCAGCGGACCTGTCTACGAGCAGTACTTC.

The V and J genes are TRBV6-1 and TRBJ1-3; the match to TRBD1 covers 7 bases. Germline CDR1 MNHNS, CDR2 SASEGT. CDR3 length equals 15 residues. With V trimmed by 8 bases and J by 0 bases, 7 bases remained unmatched. CDR3 DNA sequence: TGTGCCAGCTCAAGACAGGGAACCTCTGGAAACACCATATATTTT. This translates into CASSRQGTSGNTIYF.

The V call is TRBV4-2, the J call TRBJ1-1; D unclear. V was pared by 0 bases and J by 4 bases, with 12 bases between. CDR3 length equals 15 residues. CDR1 LGHNA and CDR2 YNFKEQ come from the germline V gene. CDR3 nucleotide sequence: TGTGCCAGCAGCCAAGAAGATTCGGGCGGCACTGAAGCTTTCTTT. Translation: CASSQEDSGGTEAFF.

Of note for this clone: The sample has other DNA sequences that encode this CDR3 too. The V call is TRBV5-6, the J call TRBJ2-7, with D perhaps matching TRBD2 (6 bases). The germline V and J ends were trimmed by 3 bases and 1 base, with 8 bases remaining between them. The length of the CDR3 is 13 residues. Looked up from germline, CDR1 is SGHDT and CDR2 is YYEEEE. The chain's CDR3 is CASSWGVSYEQYF. The CDR3 bases are TGTGCCAGCAGCTGGGGGGTGTCCTACGAGCAGTACTTC.

The chain is built from TRBV29-1 and TRBJ1-2; unclear D gene. The CDR3 runs to 12 residues. V was clipped by 0 bases and J by 8 bases, with 10 bases between them. In germline, CDR1 is SQVTM, CDR2 ANQGSEA. CDR3 sequence (DNA): TGCAGCGTTGAAGACCCCCCCAGCGGCTACACCTTC. Amino acid sequence: CSVEDPPSGYTF.

The genes are TRBV27 and TRBJ1-2, with D hard to call. The germline V gene encodes CDR1 MNHEY and CDR2 SMNVEV (reference sequence). Trimming removed 7 bases from V and 7 bases from J, with 16 bases in between. This CDR3 is built from 13 residues. CDR3 nucleotides: TGTGCCAGCACACCCCGGGGTCGGACTGGCTACACCTTC. Amino acid sequence: CASTPRGRTGYTF.

The chain recombines TRBV6-4 with TRBJ2-3; 7 bases line up with TRBD2. The CDR3 sequence is 15 residues long. CDR1 is MRHNA, CDR2 SNTAGT, per germline. V was pared by 0 bases and J by 4 bases, with 4 bases of the junction left unmatched. For the CDR3, the DNA is TGTGCCAGCAGTGACTCAAAGCGGGATCCAGATACGCAGTATTTT. Protein sequence: CASSDSKRDPDTQYF.

This chain links TRBV6-1 with TRBJ2-2, with 9 bases fitting TRBD2. This CDR3 is 18 amino acids long. V trimming: 4 bases; J trimming: 3 bases; junction bases outside the gene matches: 12. Germline V CDR1 and CDR2: MNHNS, SASEGT. The CDR3 region has the DNA TGTGCCAGCAGTGCCAGAATCGCGCTAGCGGGGCACACCGGGGAGCTGTTTTTT. It translates to CASSARIALAGHTGELFF.

The chain is built from TRBV5-1 and TRBJ1-1, with D possibly matching TRBD1 (6 bases). This CDR3 is 15 amino acids long. V lost 4 bases and J 6 bases, leaving 19 bases between the germline ends. Germline CDR1 SGHRS, CDR2 YFSETQ. This CDR3 reads CASSPSTGGRAEAFF. CDR3 bases: TGCGCCAGCAGCCCATCGACAGGTGGTAGGGCTGAAGCTTTCTTT.

The chain couples TRBV6-6 to TRBJ1-5; no firm D call. Trimming pared 0 bases from V and 7 bases from J, leaving 16 bases between. Germline loops: CDR1 MNHNY, CDR2 SVGAGI (reference sequence). The CDR3 spans 16 residues. DNA for the CDR3: TGTGCCAGCAGTTACTCAGCTGGAGGGTTTGGCCAGCCCCAGCATTTT. Translation gives CASSYSAGGFGQPQHF.